This T cell receptor beta chain was retrieved from a study of regulatory T cells in long-lasting Graves disease. The time point was: persistent/refractory GD, antithyroid drugs over 5 years with positive TRAb. RNA extracted from PBMCs served as the sequencing template. This CDR3 region has 15 residues. V shed 5 bases and J shed 4 bases, with 15 bases lying between them. Germline-derived CDR1 and CDR2 are MNHNS and SASEGT. Arm-PCR of CDR3 regions with iRepertoire HTBI primers generated TCR beta libraries. TCRdb ran MiXCR on the multiplex PCR reads and lists one entry per CDR3 protein. The table shows around 500,000 distinct CDR3 sequences, with about a fifth occurring only once. This clonotype came up many times.

V and J are TRBV6-1 and TRBJ1-5; the D gene is possibly TRBD1 (5 bases). The clonotype was recovered from a female donor with Graves disease. The source material was peripheral blood mononuclear cells (PBMCs), sampled when the disease was refractory, from a patient treated with antithyroid drugs. Written as DNA, the CDR3 is TGTGCCAGCAGTACCCTGGGACGCGGTAATCAGCCCCAGCATTTT. The encoded protein is CASSTLGRGNQPQHF.